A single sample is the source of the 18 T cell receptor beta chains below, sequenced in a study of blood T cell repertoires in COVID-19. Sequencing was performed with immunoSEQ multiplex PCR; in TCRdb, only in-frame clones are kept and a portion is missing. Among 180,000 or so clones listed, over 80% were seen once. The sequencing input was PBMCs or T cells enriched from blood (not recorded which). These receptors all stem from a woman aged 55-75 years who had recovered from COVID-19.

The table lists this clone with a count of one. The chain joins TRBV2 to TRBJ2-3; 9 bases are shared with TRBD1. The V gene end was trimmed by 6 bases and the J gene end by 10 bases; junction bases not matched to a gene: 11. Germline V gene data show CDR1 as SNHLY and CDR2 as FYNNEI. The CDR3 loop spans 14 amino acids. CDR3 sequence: CASRTGTGIFSQYF. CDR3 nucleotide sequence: TGTGCCAGCAGGACCGGGACAGGGATATTTTCGCAGTATTTT.

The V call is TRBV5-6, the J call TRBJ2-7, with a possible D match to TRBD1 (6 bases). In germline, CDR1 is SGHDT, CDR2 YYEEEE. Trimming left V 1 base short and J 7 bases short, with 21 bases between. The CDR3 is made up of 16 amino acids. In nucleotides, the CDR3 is TGTGCCAGCAGCTTGAGTGGGGGCGCCAATGTCGGGGAGCAGTACTTC. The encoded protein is CASSLSGGANVGEQYF.

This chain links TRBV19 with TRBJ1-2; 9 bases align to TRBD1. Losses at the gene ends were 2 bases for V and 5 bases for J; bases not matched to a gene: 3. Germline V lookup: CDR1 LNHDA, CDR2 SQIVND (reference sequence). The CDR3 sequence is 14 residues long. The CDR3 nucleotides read TGTGCCAGTAGTATACTGGACAGGGGTTATGGCTACACCTTC. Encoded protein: CASSILDRGYGYTF. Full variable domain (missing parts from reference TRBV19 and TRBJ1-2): DGGITQSPKYLFRKEGQNVTLSCEQNLNHDAMYWYRQDPGQGLRLIYYSQIVNDFQKGDIAEGYSVSREKKESFPLTVTSAQKNPTAFYLCASSILDRGYGYTFGSGTRLTVV.

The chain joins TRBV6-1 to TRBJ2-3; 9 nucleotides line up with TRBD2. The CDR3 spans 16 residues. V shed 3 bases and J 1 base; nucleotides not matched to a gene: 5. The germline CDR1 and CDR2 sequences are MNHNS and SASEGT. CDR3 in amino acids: CASSEQLAGGTDTQYF. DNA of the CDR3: TGTGCCAGCAGTGAGCAATTAGCGGGGGGCACAGATACGCAGTATTTT.

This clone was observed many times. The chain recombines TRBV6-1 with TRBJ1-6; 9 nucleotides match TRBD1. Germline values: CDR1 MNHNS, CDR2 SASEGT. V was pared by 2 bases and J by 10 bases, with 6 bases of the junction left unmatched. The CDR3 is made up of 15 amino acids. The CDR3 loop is CASSELGQGRSPLHF. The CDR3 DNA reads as TGTGCCAGCAGTGAACTGGGACAGGGACGCTCACCCCTCCACTTT.

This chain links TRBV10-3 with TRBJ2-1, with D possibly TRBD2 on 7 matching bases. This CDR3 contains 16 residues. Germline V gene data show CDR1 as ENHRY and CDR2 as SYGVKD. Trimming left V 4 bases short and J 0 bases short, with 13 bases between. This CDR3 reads CAISGGGPSSYNEQFF. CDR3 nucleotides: TGTGCCATCAGTGGGGGGGGGCCGAGCTCCTACAATGAGCAGTTCTTC.

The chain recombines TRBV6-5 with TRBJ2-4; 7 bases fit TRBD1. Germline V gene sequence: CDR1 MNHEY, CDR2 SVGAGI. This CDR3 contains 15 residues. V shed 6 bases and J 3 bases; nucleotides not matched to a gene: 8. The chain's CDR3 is CASRRTGAGKNIQYF. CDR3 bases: TGTGCCAGCAGGAGAACAGGGGCTGGCAAAAACATTCAGTACTTC.

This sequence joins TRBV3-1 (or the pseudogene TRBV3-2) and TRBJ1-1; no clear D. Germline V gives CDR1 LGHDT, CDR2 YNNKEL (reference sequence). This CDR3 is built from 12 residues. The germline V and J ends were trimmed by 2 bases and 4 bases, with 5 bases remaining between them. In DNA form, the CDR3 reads TGTGCCAGCAGCCAATTGAGCACTGAAGCTTTCTTT. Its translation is CASSQLSTEAFF.

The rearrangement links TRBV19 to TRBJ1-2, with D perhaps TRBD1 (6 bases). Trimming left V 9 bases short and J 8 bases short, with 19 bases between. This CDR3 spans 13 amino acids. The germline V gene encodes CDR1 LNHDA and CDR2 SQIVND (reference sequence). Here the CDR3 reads CASLGGGHGGYTF. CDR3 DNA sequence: TGTGCCAGCCTAGGGGGGGGCCATGGAGGCTACACCTTC.

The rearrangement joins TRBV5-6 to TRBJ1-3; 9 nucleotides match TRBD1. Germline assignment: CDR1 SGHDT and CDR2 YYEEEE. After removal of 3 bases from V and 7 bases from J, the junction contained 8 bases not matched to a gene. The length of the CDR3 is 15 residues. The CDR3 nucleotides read TGTGCCAGCAGCTCCTGGGACAGGGTAGCGAACACCATATATTTT. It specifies CASSSWDRVANTIYF.

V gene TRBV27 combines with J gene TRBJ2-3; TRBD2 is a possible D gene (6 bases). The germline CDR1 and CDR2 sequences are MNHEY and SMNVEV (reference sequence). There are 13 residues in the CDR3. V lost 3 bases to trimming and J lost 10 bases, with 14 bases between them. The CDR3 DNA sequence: TGTGCCAGCAGTTTGGCCGGGACTTTTGCGCAGTATTTT. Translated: CASSLAGTFAQYF.

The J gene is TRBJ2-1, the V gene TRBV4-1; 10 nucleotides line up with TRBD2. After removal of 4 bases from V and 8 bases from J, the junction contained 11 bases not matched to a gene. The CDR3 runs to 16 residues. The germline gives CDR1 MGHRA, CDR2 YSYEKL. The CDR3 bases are TGCGCCAGCAGCCGAGAAACTAGCGGGAATTTCTATGAGCAGTTCTTC. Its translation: CASSRETSGNFYEQFF.

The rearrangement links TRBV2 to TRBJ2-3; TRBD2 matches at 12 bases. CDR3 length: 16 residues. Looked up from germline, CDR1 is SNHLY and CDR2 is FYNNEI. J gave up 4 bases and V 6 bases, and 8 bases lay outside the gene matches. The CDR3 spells CASRSGLAGSPDTQYF. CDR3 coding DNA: TGTGCCAGCAGATCTGGACTAGCGGGGTCACCAGATACGCAGTATTTT.

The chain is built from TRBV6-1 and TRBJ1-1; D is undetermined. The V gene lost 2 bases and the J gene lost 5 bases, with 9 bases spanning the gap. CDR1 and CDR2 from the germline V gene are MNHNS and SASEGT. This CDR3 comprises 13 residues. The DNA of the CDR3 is TGTGCCAGCAGTGAAAACAGCATGACTGAAGCTTTCTTT. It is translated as CASSENSMTEAFF.

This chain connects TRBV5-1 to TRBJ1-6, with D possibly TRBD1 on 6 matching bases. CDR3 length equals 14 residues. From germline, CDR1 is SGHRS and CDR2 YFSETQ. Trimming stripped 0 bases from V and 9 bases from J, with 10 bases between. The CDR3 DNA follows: TGCGCCAGCAGCTTGGTACAGGGAAGTTCACCCCTCCACTTT. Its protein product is CASSLVQGSSPLHF. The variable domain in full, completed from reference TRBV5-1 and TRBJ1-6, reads KAGVTQTPRYLIKTRGQQVTLSCSPISGHRSVSWYQQTPGQGLQFLFEYFSETQRNKGNFPGRFSGRQFSNSRSEMNVSTLELGDSALYLCASSLVQGSSPLHFGNGTRLTVT.

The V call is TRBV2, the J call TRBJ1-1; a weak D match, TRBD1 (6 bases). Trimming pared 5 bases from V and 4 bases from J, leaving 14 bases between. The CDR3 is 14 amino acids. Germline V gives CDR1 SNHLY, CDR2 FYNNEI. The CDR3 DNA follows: TGTGCCAGCAGTTCACAGGGTTCGAGCACTGAAGCTTTCTTT. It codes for CASSSQGSSTEAFF.

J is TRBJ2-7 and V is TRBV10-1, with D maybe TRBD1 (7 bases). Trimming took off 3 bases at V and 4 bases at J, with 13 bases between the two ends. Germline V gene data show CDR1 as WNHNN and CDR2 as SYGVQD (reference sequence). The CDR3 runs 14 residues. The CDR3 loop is CASSEGGTAYEQYF. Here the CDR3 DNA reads TGCGCCAGCAGTGAAGGGGGGACAGCGTACGAGCAGTACTTC.

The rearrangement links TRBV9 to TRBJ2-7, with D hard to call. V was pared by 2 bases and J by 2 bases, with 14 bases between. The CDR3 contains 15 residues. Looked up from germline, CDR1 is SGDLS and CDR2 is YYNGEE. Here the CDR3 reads CASSVTATGTYEQYF. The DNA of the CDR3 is TGTGCCAGCAGCGTCACCGCTACTGGTACCTACGAGCAGTACTTC.